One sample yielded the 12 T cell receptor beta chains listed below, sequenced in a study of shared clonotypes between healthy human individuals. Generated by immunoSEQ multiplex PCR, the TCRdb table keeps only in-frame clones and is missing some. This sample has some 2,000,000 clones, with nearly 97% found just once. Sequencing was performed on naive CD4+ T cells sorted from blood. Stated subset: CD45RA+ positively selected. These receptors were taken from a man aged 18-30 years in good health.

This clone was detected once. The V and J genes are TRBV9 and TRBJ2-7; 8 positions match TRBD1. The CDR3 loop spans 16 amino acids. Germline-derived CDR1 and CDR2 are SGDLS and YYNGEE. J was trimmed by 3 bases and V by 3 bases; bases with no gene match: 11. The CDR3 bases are TGTGCCAGCAGCGAGGCCCCCTCGGACAGGGACTACGAGCAGTACTTC. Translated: CASSEAPSDRDYEQYF.

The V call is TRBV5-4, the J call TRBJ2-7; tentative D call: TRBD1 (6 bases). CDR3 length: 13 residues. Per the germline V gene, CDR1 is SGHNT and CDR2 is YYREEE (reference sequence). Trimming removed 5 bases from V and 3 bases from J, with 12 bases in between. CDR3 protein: CASRGQGNYEQYF. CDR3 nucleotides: TGTGCCAGCAGGGGGCAGGGGAACTACGAGCAGTACTTC.

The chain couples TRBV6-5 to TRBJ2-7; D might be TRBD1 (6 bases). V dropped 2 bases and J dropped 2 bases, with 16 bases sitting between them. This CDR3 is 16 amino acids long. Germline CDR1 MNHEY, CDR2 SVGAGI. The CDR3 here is CASSYGGTTTAYEQYF. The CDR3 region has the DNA TGTGCCAGCAGTTACGGTGGGACAACTACAGCCTACGAGCAGTACTTC.

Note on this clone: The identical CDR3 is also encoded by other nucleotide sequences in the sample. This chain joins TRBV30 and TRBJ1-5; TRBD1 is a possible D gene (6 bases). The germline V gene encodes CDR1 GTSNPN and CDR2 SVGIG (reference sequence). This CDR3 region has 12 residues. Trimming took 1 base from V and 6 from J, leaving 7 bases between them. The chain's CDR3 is CAWSEGGQPQHF. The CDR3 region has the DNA TGTGCCTGGAGTGAGGGGGGTCAGCCCCAGCATTTT.

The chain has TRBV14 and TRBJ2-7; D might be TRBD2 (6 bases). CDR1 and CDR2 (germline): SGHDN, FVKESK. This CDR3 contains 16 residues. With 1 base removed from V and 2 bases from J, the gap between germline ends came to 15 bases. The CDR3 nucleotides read TGTGCCAGCAGCCAAGCTGCGGGACGGTCAACCTACGAGCAGTACTTC. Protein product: CASSQAAGRSTYEQYF.

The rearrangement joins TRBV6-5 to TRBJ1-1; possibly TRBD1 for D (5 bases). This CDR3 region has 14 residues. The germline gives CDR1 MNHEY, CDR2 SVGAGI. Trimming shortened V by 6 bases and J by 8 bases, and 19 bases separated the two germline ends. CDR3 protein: CASSPRGESREAFF. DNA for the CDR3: TGTGCCAGCAGCCCCCGGGGGGAGTCAAGAGAAGCTTTCTTT.

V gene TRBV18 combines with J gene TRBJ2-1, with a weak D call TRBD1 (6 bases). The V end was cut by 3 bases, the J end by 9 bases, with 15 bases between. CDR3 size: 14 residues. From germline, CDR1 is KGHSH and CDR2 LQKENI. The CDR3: CASSPGQGLGEQFF. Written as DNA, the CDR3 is TGTGCCAGCTCACCGGGGCAGGGGCTTGGTGAGCAGTTCTTC.

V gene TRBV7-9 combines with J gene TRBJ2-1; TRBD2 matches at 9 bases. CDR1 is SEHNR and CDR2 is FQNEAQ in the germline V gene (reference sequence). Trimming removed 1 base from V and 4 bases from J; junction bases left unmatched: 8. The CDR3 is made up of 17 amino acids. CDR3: CASSLEWSLAGYNEQFF. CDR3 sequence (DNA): TGTGCCAGCAGCTTAGAGTGGAGTCTAGCGGGATACAATGAGCAGTTCTTC. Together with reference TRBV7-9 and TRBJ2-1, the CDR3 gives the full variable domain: DTGVSQNPRHKITKRGQNVTFRCDPISEHNRLYWYRQTLGQGPEFLTYFQNEAQLEKSRLLSDRFSAERPKGSFSTLEIQRTEQGDSAMYLCASSLEWSLAGYNEQFFGPGTRLTVL.

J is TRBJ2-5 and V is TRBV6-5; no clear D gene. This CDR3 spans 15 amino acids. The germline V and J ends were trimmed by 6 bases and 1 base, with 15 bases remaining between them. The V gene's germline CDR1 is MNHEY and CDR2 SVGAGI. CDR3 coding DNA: TGTGCCAGCAGCGTAGCCCGTCGGACCCAAGAGACCCAGTACTTC. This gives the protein CASSVARRTQETQYF.

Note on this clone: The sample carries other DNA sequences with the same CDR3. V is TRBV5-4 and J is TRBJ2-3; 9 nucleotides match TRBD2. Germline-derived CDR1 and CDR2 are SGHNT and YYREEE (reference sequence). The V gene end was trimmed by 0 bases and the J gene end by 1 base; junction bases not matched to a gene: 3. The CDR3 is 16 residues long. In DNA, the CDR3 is TGTGCCAGCAGCTTGGGCCTAGCGGGGCGCACAGATACGCAGTATTTT. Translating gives CASSLGLAGRTDTQYF.

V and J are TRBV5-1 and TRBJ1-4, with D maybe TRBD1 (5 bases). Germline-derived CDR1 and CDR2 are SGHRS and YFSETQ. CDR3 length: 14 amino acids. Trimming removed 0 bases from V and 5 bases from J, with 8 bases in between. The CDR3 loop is CASSLEGMNEKLFF. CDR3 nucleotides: TGCGCCAGCAGCTTGGAGGGGATGAATGAAAAACTGTTTTTT.

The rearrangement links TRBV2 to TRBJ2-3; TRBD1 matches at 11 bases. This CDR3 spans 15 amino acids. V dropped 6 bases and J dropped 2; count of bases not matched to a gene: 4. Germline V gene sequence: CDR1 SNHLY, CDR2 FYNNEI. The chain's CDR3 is CASSGQGAHTDTQYF. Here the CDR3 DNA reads TGTGCCAGCAGCGGACAGGGGGCCCACACAGATACGCAGTATTTT.